The rows below give T cell receptor beta chains drawn from one sample of a study of blood T cell repertoires in COVID-19. Libraries were prepared by immunoSEQ multiplex PCR; TCRdb keeps only in-frame clonotypes and omits some of them. The data show about 310,000 clones, with about 87% seen just once and more than 8.5% held by the top ten. The sequencing input was PBMCs or T cells enriched from blood (not recorded which). Receptors originate from a woman aged 18 to 35 who had recovered from COVID-19. Both conserved end residues are part of each CDR3. The D gene is left open where the match is weak. Clone size is given for some rows only: seen once, a few or many times, or a class if the clone is expanded.

clone_size	d_call	v_call	j_call	cdr3_length	cdr3_nt	cdr3_aa
once	.	TRBV24-1	TRBJ1-2	14	TGTGCCACCAGTGGGGCAGAGTACGCAGGGGGCTACACCTTC	CATSGAEYAGGYTF
.	.	TRBV18	TRBJ2-3	16	TGTGCCAGCTCACCATCAGGCAGGGTAACGCGCGGTACGCAGTATTTT	CASSPSGRVTRGTQYF
.	TRBD2	TRBV29-1	TRBJ2-1	16	TGCAGCGTTGGCCCTAGCGGGGGGGCTGGCTACAATGAGCAGTTCTTC	CSVGPSGGAGYNEQFF
.	.	TRBV19	TRBJ2-3	15	TGTGCCAGTAGTATCCACCAGGGGCCCACAGATACGCAGTATTTT	CASSIHQGPTDTQYF
.	.	TRBV28	TRBJ1-5	12	TGTGCCAGCAGTCCATTGAATCAGCCCCAGCATTTT	CASSPLNQPQHF
few	TRBD1	TRBV7-8	TRBJ1-1	14	TGTGCCAGCAGCATTCAGGGACAGGGTACTGAAGCTTTCTTT	CASSIQGQGTEAFF
.	TRBD1	TRBV6-5	TRBJ2-5	14	TGTGCCAGCAGTTACTCGACAGGGCGAGAGACCCAGTACTTC	CASSYSTGRETQYF
.	TRBD2	TRBV3-1/TRBV3-2	TRBJ2-3	17	TGTGCCAGCAGCCAAAAAAGGTCTAGCGGCCACACAGATACGCAGTATTTT	CASSQKRSSGHTDTQYF
.	TRBD2	TRBV19	TRBJ2-2	15	TGTGCCAGTAGCGTGAAGACTAGCGGAACCGGGGAGCTGTTTTTT	CASSVKTSGTGELFF
.	TRBD2	TRBV7-3	TRBJ2-3	18	TGTGCCAGCAGCTTAAACTGGATGCTAGCGGGATTGGGAGATACGCAGTATTTT	CASSLNWMLAGLGDTQYF
.	.	TRBV6-5	TRBJ1-2	14	TGTGCCAGCAGCCGCGGGGGGCGAAGCTATGGCTACACCTTC	CASSRGGRSYGYTF
.	.	TRBV5-6	TRBJ2-2	14	TGTGCCAGCAGCTTGGTCCTGAACACCGGGGAGCTGTTTTTT	CASSLVLNTGELFF
.	TRBD1	TRBV19	TRBJ1-5	15	TGTGCCAGTAGTGGAGGAGGGGGCGTAGGTCAGCCCCAGCATTTT	CASSGGGGVGQPQHF
few	TRBD1	TRBV13	TRBJ1-3	18	TGTGCCAGCAGAACCCCTCGGGGAGTTGAGACAGGGGGAAACACCATATATTTT	CASRTPRGVETGGNTIYF
.	TRBD2	TRBV5-4	TRBJ2-3	16	TGTGCCAGCAGCGAAAGACTAGCGGGGAACGCAGATACGCAGTATTTT	CASSERLAGNADTQYF
.	.	TRBV7-8	TRBJ2-5	13	TGTGCCAGCAGCCGGAGGAGCGAAGAGACCCAGTACTTC	CASSRRSEETQYF
.	.	TRBV4-1	TRBJ1-2	15	TGCGCCAGCAGCCAAGATATCACAGGGAGATATGGCTACACCTTC	CASSQDITGRYGYTF
.	TRBD2	TRBV7-3	TRBJ2-1	14	TGTGCCAGCAGCCCGACTAGCGGGGGGGCTGAGCAGTTCTTC	CASSPTSGGAEQFF
.	.	TRBV12-5	TRBJ2-7	20	TGTGCTAGTGGTTTGTCGGATTCGGGACAAGCCTCTACCTGCTACTACGAGCAGTACTTC	CASGLSDSGQASTCYYEQYF
.	TRBD2	TRBV15	TRBJ2-1	15	TGTGCCACCAGCCTCTATGCGCTAGCGGGGGATGAGCAGTTCTTC	CATSLYALAGDEQFF
.	.	TRBV28	TRBJ2-6	14	TGTGCCAGCAGCCCCCCTTCTGGGGCCAACGTCCTGACTTTC	CASSPPSGANVLTF
.	TRBD2	TRBV5-4	TRBJ2-1	18	TGTGCCAGCAGCTGGATTCCGGGACTAGCGGTAAGACGGTTGGAGCAGTTCTTC	CASSWIPGLAVRRLEQFF
once	.	TRBV28	TRBJ1-2	12	TGTGCCAGCAGTCCATCCGGTCGCGGCTACACCTTC	CASSPSGRGYTF
.	.	TRBV27	TRBJ1-2	12	TGTGCCGTTGGGGCCGCTAACTATGGCTACACCTTC	CAVGAANYGYTF
.	TRBD1	TRBV7-2	TRBJ1-6	14	TGTGCCAGCAGCTTTCGACAGGGAGATTCACCCCTCCACTTT	CASSFRQGDSPLHF
.	.	TRBV5-5	TRBJ2-2	17	TGTGCCAGCAGCCCGGTGAGTGCAACTCGGCGAGGCGGGGAGCTGTTTTTT	CASSPVSATRRGGELFF
.	TRBD2	TRBV20-1	TRBJ2-3	11	TGCAGTGCTCGGGGGGACTCCTATCAGTATTTT	CSARGDSYQYF
.	.	TRBV4-3	TRBJ1-1	15	TGCGCCAGCAGCCAAGTTGCAGGTTTTGACACTGAAGCTTTCTTT	CASSQVAGFDTEAFF